These 29 T cell receptor beta chains share one sample of origin, sequenced in a study of cytomegalovirus exposure and HLA in healthy donors. The PCR contained 60 Vbeta and 13 Jbeta primers. Profiled with immunoSEQ multiplex PCR; TCRdb holds only in-frame clones, not every one. The sample has roughly 190,000 clones; about 77% are singletons. The specimen sequenced was PBMCs. These receptors originate from a female donor in good health and CMV-seronegative.

The rearrangement links TRBV5-1 to TRBJ1-1; 11 bases align to TRBD1. CDR1 SGHRS and CDR2 YFSETQ come from the germline V gene. V shed 4 bases and J 5 bases; nucleotides not matched to a gene: 7. The CDR3 loop spans 15 amino acids. DNA for the CDR3: TGCGCCAGCAGCCTGAAGGGGACAGGGGGTACTGAAGCTTTCTTT. It encodes CASSLKGTGGTEAFF.

The V gene is TRBV7-2, the J gene TRBJ2-1; 8 nucleotides line up with TRBD2. V trimming: 3 bases; J trimming: 6 bases; junction bases outside the gene matches: 10. CDR1 is SGHTA and CDR2 is FQGNSA in the germline V gene. This CDR3 has 16 amino acids. This chain's CDR3 is CASSFMSAGAPNEQFF. CDR3 DNA: TGTGCCAGCAGCTTTATGTCAGCGGGAGCCCCCAATGAGCAGTTCTTC.

The table lists this clone with a count of one. V gene TRBV2 combines with J gene TRBJ2-1; 8 bases align to TRBD1. The CDR3 length is 15 residues. The trim removed 6 bases at V and 7 bases at J, leaving 11 bases unmatched. CDR1 is SNHLY, CDR2 FYNNEI, per germline. The CDR3: CASRPDLTGVNEQFF. Here the CDR3 DNA reads TGTGCCAGCAGACCCGATTTGACAGGGGTAAATGAGCAGTTCTTC.

Details on this clone: The junction does not match germline at one end; this may be a read error. The rearrangement links TRBV5-4 to TRBJ1-1; a weak D match, TRBD1 (5 bases). Looked up from germline, CDR1 is SGHNT and CDR2 is YYREEE (reference sequence). CDR3 length: 13 residues. Here the CDR3 DNA reads TGTGCCAGCAGCTTGGACACGGACACTGAAGCTTTTTTT. The encoded protein is CASSLDTDTEAFF.

The chain has TRBV18 and TRBJ1-5; D possibly corresponds to TRBD1 (5 bases). V lost 6 bases and J lost 6, with 12 bases in between. The length of the CDR3 is 13 residues. CDR1 KGHSH and CDR2 LQKENI come from the germline V gene. For the CDR3, the DNA is TGTGCCAGCTCTACGGACATCATTCAGCCCCAGCATTTT. Its protein is CASSTDIIQPQHF.

The chain employs TRBV27 and TRBJ1-4, with TRBD1 identical over 8 bases. J was trimmed by 1 base and V by 6 bases; bases with no gene match: 10. From germline, CDR1 is MNHEY and CDR2 SMNVEV (reference sequence). This CDR3 spans 17 amino acids. Here the CDR3 DNA reads TGTGCCAGCAGGGGGCGGACAGGGCCTGAAACTAATGAAAAACTGTTTTTT. As protein: CASRGRTGPETNEKLFF.

The CDR3 loop reads CASSEGRGFGYQPQHF. In DNA form, the CDR3 reads TGTGCCAGCAGTGAAGGAAGGGGTTTCGGGTATCAGCCCCAGCATTTT. The J gene is TRBJ1-5, the V gene TRBV6-1; TRBD1 might be the D (5 bases). In germline, CDR1 is MNHNS, CDR2 SASEGT. V was trimmed by 1 base and J by 5 bases, leaving 15 bases between them. This CDR3 contains 16 residues.

The chain employs TRBV19 and TRBJ2-3; 12 bases line up with TRBD2. Germline values: CDR1 LNHDA, CDR2 SQIVND (reference sequence). The length of the CDR3 is 17 residues. The junction had 7 bases not matched to a gene; V was cut back by 3 bases and J by 3 bases. The chain's CDR3 is CASSIRTSGVTTDTQYF. The CDR3 coding sequence is TGTGCCAGTAGTATCCGGACTAGCGGGGTAACGACAGATACGCAGTATTTT.

V and J are TRBV2 and TRBJ2-5; a weak D match, TRBD2 (8 bases). Germline CDR1 is SNHLY and CDR2 is FYNNEI. This CDR3 comprises 14 residues. V lost 8 bases to trimming and J lost 5 bases, with 18 bases between them. CDR3 coding DNA: TGTGCCAGCTCGAGACAGGGACTAGGGGAGACCCAGTACTTC. Encoded protein: CASSRQGLGETQYF.

This clone appeared a few times. This chain joins TRBV7-8 and TRBJ2-1; 7 bases line up with TRBD2. The CDR3 length is 16 residues. V trimming: 3 bases; J trimming: 0 bases; junction bases outside the gene matches: 5. Germline V gene data show CDR1 as SGHVS and CDR2 as FQNEAQ. CDR3 DNA: TGTGCCAGCAGCTTGAAGCGGGGTAGCTCCTACAATGAGCAGTTCTTC. Translated, it gives CASSLKRGSSYNEQFF.

Concerning this clone itself: Sequence at one end of the junction differs from germline and may be a read error. The chain uses TRBV30 and TRBJ2-1; TRBD2 is a possible D gene (6 bases). Germline V gene lookup returns CDR1 GTSNPN and CDR2 SVGIG (reference sequence). The CDR3 has 15 amino acids. The CDR3 spells CAWSVRRGSFNEQFF. DNA for the CDR3: TGTGCCTGGAGTGTACGGCGGGGATCCTTCAATGAGCAGTTCTTC.

J is TRBJ2-6 and V is TRBV5-1; tentative D call: TRBD2 (5 bases). The CDR3 loop spans 18 amino acids. Germline V lookup: CDR1 SGHRS, CDR2 YFSETQ. The V end lost 0 bases, the J end lost 0 bases, and 13 bases lay between the germline ends. CDR3 DNA: TGCGCCAGCAGCTTGGCCAGGTCGGGATTCTCTGGGGCCAACGTCCTGACTTTC. Protein sequence: CASSLARSGFSGANVLTF. Looking up the rest from reference TRBV5-1 and TRBJ2-6 gives the full variable domain: KAGVTQTPRYLIKTRGQQVTLSCSPISGHRSVSWYQQTPGQGLQFLFEYFSETQRNKGNFPGRFSGRQFSNSRSEMNVSTLELGDSALYLCASSLARSGFSGANVLTFGAGSRLTVL.

The chain employs TRBV2 and TRBJ2-3, with 13 bases aligning to TRBD2. Trimming cost V 5 bases and J 6 bases; bases outside gene matches: 8. From germline, CDR1 is SNHLY and CDR2 FYNNEI. The CDR3 has 16 amino acids. The DNA of the CDR3 is TGTGCCAGCAGTCCTCCGGGACTAGCGGGAAGCGATACGCAGTATTTT. This encodes CASSPPGLAGSDTQYF.

The rearrangement joins TRBV6-1 to TRBJ2-7, with D perhaps TRBD1 (5 bases). Trimming shortened V by 1 base and J by 3 bases, and 13 bases separated the two germline ends. CDR3 length: 15 residues. The germline CDR1 and CDR2 sequences are MNHNS and SASEGT. This CDR3 is CASSEGGPRVYEQYF. The CDR3 region has the DNA TGTGCCAGCAGTGAAGGTGGACCCAGGGTCTACGAGCAGTACTTC.

This chain connects TRBV4-1 to TRBJ2-1; D remains ambiguous. V was shortened by 2 bases and J by 4 bases, with 12 bases between the two germline ends. Germline CDR1 is MGHRA and CDR2 is YSYEKL. CDR3 length equals 15 residues. The chain's CDR3 is CASSQLYRRYNEQFF. The CDR3 DNA reads as TGCGCCAGCAGCCAACTGTACCGCAGATACAATGAGCAGTTCTTC.

A few counts support this clone. The chain uses TRBV14 and TRBJ2-3, with 8 bases matching TRBD2. Germline loops: CDR1 SGHDN, CDR2 FVKESK. There are 17 residues in the CDR3. The V segment lost 1 base and the J segment 0 bases; nucleotides outside the gene matches: 6. The CDR3 DNA follows: TGTGCCAGCAGCCAAGGAAGAACTAGCGGTAGCACAGATACGCAGTATTTT. It codes for CASSQGRTSGSTDTQYF.

This clone has a single count. J is TRBJ2-1 and V is TRBV18; 7 bases are a match to TRBD2. Germline assignment: CDR1 KGHSH and CDR2 LQKENI. V lost 0 bases to trimming and J lost 4 bases; unmatched junction nucleotides: 6. The CDR3 has 16 residues. CDR3 protein: CASSPPRLAVYNEQFF. DNA of the CDR3: TGTGCCAGCTCACCACCCCGCCTAGCGGTATACAATGAGCAGTTCTTC.

The rearrangement uses TRBV4-1 and TRBJ2-2, with D perhaps matching TRBD1 (5 bases). The CDR3 covers 19 residues. The V end lost 0 bases, the J end lost 0 bases, and 17 bases lay between the germline ends. Germline V gene data show CDR1 as MGHRA and CDR2 as YSYEKL. For the CDR3, the DNA is TGCGCCAGCAGCCAAGATCCCCAGGGTGCTAATACGAACACCGGGGAGCTGTTTTTT. Translated, it gives CASSQDPQGANTNTGELFF.

The V gene is TRBV30, the J gene TRBJ2-7, with 9 nucleotides matching TRBD1. Germline lookup yields CDR1 GTSNPN and CDR2 SVGIG (reference sequence). This CDR3 has 14 residues. V shed 5 bases and J 0 bases; nucleotides not matched to a gene: 5. This chain's CDR3 is CAWGDRDHSYEQYF. The CDR3, as DNA: TGTGCCTGGGGGGACAGGGACCACTCCTACGAGCAGTACTTC.

The chain links TRBV4-1 to TRBJ2-5, with 7 bases identical to TRBD1. The J call may be wrong; the DNA end is better matched by TRBJ2-7. The V gene's germline CDR1 is MGHRA and CDR2 YSYEKL. This CDR3 contains 15 residues. CDR3 region: CASSQEGGLSYEQYF. DNA of the CDR3: TGCGCCAGCAGCCAAGAAGGGGGCCTCTCCTACGAGCAGTACTTC.

The J gene is TRBJ1-2, the V gene TRBV5-5; 9 bases align to TRBD1. Unmatched junction bases numbered 17, after V lost 2 bases and J lost 3 bases. Germline values: CDR1 SGHKS, CDR2 YYEKEE (reference sequence). This CDR3 has 19 amino acids. The DNA of the CDR3 is TGTGCCAGCAGCTTCGATTGGGGACAGGGTGCCGAACAGGACTATGGCTACACCTTC. Its translation is CASSFDWGQGAEQDYGYTF.

This sequence joins TRBV2 and TRBJ2-1; 13 bases line up with TRBD2. The junction had 4 bases not matched to a gene; V was cut back by 3 bases and J by 8 bases. The CDR3 contains 15 residues. The V gene's germline CDR1 is SNHLY and CDR2 FYNNEI. CDR3 sequence (DNA): TGTGCCAGCAGTGATACTAGCGGGGGGGCACATGAGCAGTTCTTC. It codes for CASSDTSGGAHEQFF.

This clone was seen a single time. V gene TRBV5-1 combines with J gene TRBJ2-7; no clear D. The CDR3 covers 14 residues. Germline V gene data show CDR1 as SGHRS and CDR2 as YFSETQ. Trimming left V 0 bases short and J 4 bases short, with 11 bases between. The CDR3 spells CASSLASVEYEQYF. In DNA, the CDR3 is TGCGCCAGCAGCTTGGCCTCGGTAGAATACGAGCAGTACTTC.

The V gene is TRBV5-4, the J gene TRBJ2-3; TRBD1 aligns across 7 bases. The junction had 8 bases not matched to a gene; V was cut back by 4 bases and J by 0 bases. CDR1 SGHNT and CDR2 YYREEE come from the germline V gene (reference sequence). There are 16 residues in the CDR3. The CDR3: CASSRDSITSTDTQYF. The CDR3 region has the DNA TGTGCCAGCAGCCGGGACAGCATCACTAGCACAGATACGCAGTATTTT.

A word on this clone: An end of the junction differs from the germline gene, which may be a read error. The V gene is TRBV10-3, the J gene TRBJ2-5, with D maybe TRBD1 (6 bases). Germline V lookup: CDR1 ENHRY, CDR2 SYGVKD. This CDR3 region has 13 residues. CDR3 bases: TGTGCCATCCAGGGCCAGGGGCAAGGGACCCAGTACTTC. Translation gives CAIQGQGQGTQYF.

The chain links TRBV27 to TRBJ1-1, with D unclear. This CDR3 has 14 residues. CDR1 is MNHEY and CDR2 is SMNVEV in the germline V gene (reference sequence). The V gene lost 7 bases and the J gene lost 5 bases, with 17 bases spanning the gap. Here the CDR3 DNA reads TGTGCCAGCAACGCCCTGGGCATGGGTACTGAAGCTTTCTTT. Translating gives CASNALGMGTEAFF.

This clone was detected only a few times. CDR3 sequence reads: CASSVGSQYNEQFF. The CDR3 coding sequence is TGTGCCAGCAGCGTGGGTAGCCAGTACAATGAGCAGTTCTTC. The chain uses TRBV7-2 and TRBJ2-1; D ambiguous. The V and J ends lost 5 bases and 4 bases respectively, with 12 bases between them. The CDR3 length is 14 residues. Germline CDR1 reads SGHTA; CDR2 reads FQGNSA.

The chain joins TRBV28 to TRBJ1-1; no definite D call. The CDR3 has 14 residues. Germline V lookup: CDR1 MDHEN, CDR2 SYDVKM. V was trimmed by 6 bases and J by 3 bases, leaving 14 bases between them. The CDR3 region is CASSPYLKYTEAFF. In nucleotides, the CDR3 is TGTGCCAGCAGCCCTTACCTAAAATACACTGAAGCTTTCTTT.

V is TRBV28 and J is TRBJ2-7; 11 bases line up with TRBD2. Germline values: CDR1 MDHEN, CDR2 SYDVKM. The CDR3 is 16 amino acids. V lost 5 bases, J lost 4 bases, and 10 bases stayed unmatched. Written as DNA, the CDR3 is TGTGCCAGCAGTCCTATATCCGGGACTAGCGGTTACGAGCAGTACTTC. Translation gives CASSPISGTSGYEQYF.